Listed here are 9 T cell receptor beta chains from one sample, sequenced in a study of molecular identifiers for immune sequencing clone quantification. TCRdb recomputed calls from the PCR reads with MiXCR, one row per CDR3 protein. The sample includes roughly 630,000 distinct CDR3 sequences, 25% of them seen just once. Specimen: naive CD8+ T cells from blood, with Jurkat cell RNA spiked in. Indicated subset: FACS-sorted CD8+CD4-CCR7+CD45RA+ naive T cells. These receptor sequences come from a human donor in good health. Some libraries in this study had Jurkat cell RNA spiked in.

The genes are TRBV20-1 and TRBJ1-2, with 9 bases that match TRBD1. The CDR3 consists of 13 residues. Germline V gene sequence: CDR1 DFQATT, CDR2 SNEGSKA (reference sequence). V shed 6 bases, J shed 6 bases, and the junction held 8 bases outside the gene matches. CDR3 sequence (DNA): TGCAGTGCCCCGTTGGACAGGGGAGATGGCTACACCTTC. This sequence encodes CSAPLDRGDGYTF.

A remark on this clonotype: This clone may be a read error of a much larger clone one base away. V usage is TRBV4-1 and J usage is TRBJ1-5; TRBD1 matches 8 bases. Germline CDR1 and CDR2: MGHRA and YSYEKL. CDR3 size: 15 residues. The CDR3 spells CARSQVVTGDQPQHF. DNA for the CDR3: TGCGCCCGCAGCCAAGTAGTGACAGGGGATCAGCCCCAGCATTTT.

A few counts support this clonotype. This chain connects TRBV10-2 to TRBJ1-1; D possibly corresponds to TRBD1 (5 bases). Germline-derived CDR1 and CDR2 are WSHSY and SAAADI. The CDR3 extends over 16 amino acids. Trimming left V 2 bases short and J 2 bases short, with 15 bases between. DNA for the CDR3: TGCGCCAGCAGTGAGAAGGGACCTACACCTAACACTGAAGCTTTCTTT. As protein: CASSEKGPTPNTEAFF.

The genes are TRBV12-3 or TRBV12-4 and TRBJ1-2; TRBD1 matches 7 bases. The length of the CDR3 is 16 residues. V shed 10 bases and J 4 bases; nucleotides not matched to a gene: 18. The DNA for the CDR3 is TGTGCCAACAGCCTTGGGACAGTCACTTCCAGCTATGGCTACACCTTC. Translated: CANSLGTVTSSYGYTF.

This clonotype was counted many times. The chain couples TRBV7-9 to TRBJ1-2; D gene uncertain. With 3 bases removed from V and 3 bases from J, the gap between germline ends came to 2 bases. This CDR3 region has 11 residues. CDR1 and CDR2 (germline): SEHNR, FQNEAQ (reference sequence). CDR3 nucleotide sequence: TGTGCCAGCAGCTTCGACTATGGCTACACCTTC. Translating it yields CASSFDYGYTF. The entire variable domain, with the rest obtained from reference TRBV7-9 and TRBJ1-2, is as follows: DTGVSQNPRHKITKRGQNVTFRCDPISEHNRLYWYRQTLGQGPEFLTYFQNEAQLEKSRLLSDRFSAERPKGSFSTLEIQRTEQGDSAMYLCASSFDYGYTFGSGTRLTVV.

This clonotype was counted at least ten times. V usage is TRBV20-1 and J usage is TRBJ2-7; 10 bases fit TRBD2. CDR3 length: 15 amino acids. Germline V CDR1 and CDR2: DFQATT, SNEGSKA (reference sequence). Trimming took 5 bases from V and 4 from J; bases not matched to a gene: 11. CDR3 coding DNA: TGCAGTGCTCCGGAGGCTAGCGGGAGTGGATACGAGCAGTACTTC. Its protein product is CSAPEASGSGYEQYF.

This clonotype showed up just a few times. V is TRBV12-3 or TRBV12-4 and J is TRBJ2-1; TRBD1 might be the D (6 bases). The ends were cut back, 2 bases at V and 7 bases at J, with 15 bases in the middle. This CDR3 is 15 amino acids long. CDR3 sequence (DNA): TGTGCCAGCAGTTTACTAGGGACAAAAGGGAATGAGCAGTTCTTC. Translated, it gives CASSLLGTKGNEQFF.

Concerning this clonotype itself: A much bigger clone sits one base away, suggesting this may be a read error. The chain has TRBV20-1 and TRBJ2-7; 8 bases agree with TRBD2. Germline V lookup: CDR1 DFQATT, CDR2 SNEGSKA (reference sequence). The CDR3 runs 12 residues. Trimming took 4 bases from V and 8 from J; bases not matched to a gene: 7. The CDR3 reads CSAKAGDYKQYF. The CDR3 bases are TGCAGTGCTAAAGCGGGAGATTACAAGCAGTACTTC.

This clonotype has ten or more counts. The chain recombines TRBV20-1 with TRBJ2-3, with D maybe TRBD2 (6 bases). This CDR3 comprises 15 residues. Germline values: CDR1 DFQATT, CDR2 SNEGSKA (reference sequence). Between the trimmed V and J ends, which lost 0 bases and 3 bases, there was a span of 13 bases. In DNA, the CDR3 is TGCAGTGCTAGAGATCCGGGAGAGAGTACAGATACGCAGTATTTT. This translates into CSARDPGESTDTQYF.